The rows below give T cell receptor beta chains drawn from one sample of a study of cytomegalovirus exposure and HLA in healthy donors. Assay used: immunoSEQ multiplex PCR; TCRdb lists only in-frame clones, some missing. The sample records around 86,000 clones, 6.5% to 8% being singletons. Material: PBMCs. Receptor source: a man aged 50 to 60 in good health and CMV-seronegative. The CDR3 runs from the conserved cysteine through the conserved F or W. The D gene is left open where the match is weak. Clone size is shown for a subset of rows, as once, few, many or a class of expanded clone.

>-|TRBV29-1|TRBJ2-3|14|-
TGCAGCGTTGAAAACAGGAGACGCACAGATACGCAGTATTTT
CSVENRRRTDTQYF
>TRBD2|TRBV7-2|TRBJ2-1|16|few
TGTGCCAGCAGCCCATCACCGGGGGGATCCTACAATGAGCAGTTCTTC
CASSPSPGGSYNEQFF
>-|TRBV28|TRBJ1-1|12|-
TGTGCCAGCAGCCTTCGTTATACTGAAGCTTTCTTT
CASSLRYTEAFF
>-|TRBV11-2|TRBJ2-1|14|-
TGTGCCAGCAGCTTCGTGGGGGGTAGCAATGAGCAGTTCTTC
CASSFVGGSNEQFF
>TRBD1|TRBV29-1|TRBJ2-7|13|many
TGCAGCGTCCGCCGGGACAGAGACTACGAGCAGTACTTC
CSVRRDRDYEQYF
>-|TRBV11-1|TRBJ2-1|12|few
TGTGCCAGCAGCTTAAACGGACAGCAGCAGTTCTTC
CASSLNGQQQFF
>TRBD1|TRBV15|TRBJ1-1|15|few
TGTGCCACCAGCGGGGGGACAGGGGGCACCACTGAAGCTTTCTTT
CATSGGTGGTTEAFF
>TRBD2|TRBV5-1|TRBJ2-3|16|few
TGCGCCAGCAGCTTACTAGCGGGGGGTAGCACAGATACGCAGTATTTT
CASSLLAGGSTDTQYF
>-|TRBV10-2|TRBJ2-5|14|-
TGCGCCAGCAGAGCCAGGGACTGGCGAGAGACCCAGTACTTC
CASRARDWRETQYF
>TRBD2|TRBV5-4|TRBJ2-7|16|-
TGTGCCAGCAGCTCACCCGGGACTAGCGGAACCTACGAGCAGTACTTC
CASSSPGTSGTYEQYF
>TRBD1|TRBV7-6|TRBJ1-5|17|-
TGTGCCAGCAGCTTTTTCATGGGACAGTGGAATGAACAGCCCCAGCATTTT
CASSFFMGQWNEQPQHF
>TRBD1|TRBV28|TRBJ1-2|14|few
TGTGCCAGCAGTCTTAGGACAGGATTCTATGGCTACACCTTC
CASSLRTGFYGYTF
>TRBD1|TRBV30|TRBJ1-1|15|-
TGTGCCTGGAATATAAGGGGGCAGGTGAACACTGAAGCTTTCTTT
CAWNIRGQVNTEAFF
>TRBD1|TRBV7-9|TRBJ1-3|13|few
TGTGCCAGCAGCTTGACAGGGGAAAACACCATATATTTT
CASSLTGENTIYF
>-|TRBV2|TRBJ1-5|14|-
TGTGCCAGCAGAGGGGACTGGCGCAATCAGCCCCAGCATTTT
CASRGDWRNQPQHF
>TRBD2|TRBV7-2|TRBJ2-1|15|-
TGTGCCAGCAGCTTCAGCGGGAGGGCCGGCAATGAGCAGTTCTTC
CASSFSGRAGNEQFF
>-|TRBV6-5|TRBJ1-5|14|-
TGTGCCAGCAGCCAAAGCGGGGGCAATCAGCCCCAGCATTTT
CASSQSGGNQPQHF
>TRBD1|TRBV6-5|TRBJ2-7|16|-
TGTGCCAGCAGTTACTCAATGCGGACAGGGGGCTACGAGCAGTACTTC
CASSYSMRTGGYEQYF
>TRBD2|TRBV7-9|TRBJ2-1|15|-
TGTGCCAGCAGTCCACCGGGACTAGCGGCCCGGGGGCAGTTCTTC
CASSPPGLAARGQFF
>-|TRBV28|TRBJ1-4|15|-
TGTGCCAGCAGTTTAGGTTCAGGGAATAATGAAAAACTGTTTTTT
CASSLGSGNNEKLFF
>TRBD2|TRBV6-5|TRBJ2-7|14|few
TGTGCCAGCAGGGCCCCTAGCGGGAGGAGGGAGCAGTACTTC
CASRAPSGRREQYF
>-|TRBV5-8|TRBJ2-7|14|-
TGTGCCAGCAGCTTGGGAGGAAACTCCTACGAGCAGTACTTC
CASSLGGNSYEQYF
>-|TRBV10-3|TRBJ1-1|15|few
TGTGCCATCAGTGAGTCGGGGCAGGGGAACACTGAAGCTTTCTTT
CAISESGQGNTEAFF
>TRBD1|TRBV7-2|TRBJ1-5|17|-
TGTGCCAGCAGCCGAGGGACAGGGGGCGCAGACAATCAGCCCCAGCATTTT
CASSRGTGGADNQPQHF
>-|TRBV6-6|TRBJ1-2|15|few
TGTGCCAGCAGTTACTCGGGGGACATGGCCTATGGCTACACCTTC
CASSYSGDMAYGYTF
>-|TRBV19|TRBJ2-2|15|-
TGTGCCAGTAGTAGCGCGGGGTCGAACACCGGGGAGCTGTTTTTT
CASSSAGSNTGELFF
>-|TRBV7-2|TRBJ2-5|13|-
TGTGCCAGCAGCTTAAGACAGCAAGAGACCCAGTACTTC
CASSLRQQETQYF
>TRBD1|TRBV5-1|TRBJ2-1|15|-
TGCGCCAGCAGCCCGACAGGGGGTTCCTACAATGAGCAGTTCTTC
CASSPTGGSYNEQFF
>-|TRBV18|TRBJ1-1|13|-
TGTGCCAGCTCCCAATCAGTGGACACTGAAGCTTTCTTT
CASSQSVDTEAFF
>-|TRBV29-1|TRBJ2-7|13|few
TGCAGCGTTGTCCACAGGGCCGAGAACGAGCAGTACTTC
CSVVHRAENEQYF
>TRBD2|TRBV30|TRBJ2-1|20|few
TGTGCCTGGAGTGCGGGGCTAGCGGGAGGGCCATCATTCTCCTACAATGAGCAGTTCTTC
CAWSAGLAGGPSFSYNEQFF
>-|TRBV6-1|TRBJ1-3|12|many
TGTGCCAGCAGACCCGGAGCGGGGGCCATATATTTT
CASRPGAGAIYF
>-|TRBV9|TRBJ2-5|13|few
TGTGCCAGCAGTACAGGACAGCAAGAGACCCAGTACTTC
CASSTGQQETQYF
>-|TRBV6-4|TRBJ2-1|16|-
TGTGCCAGCAGTGACTCTGCCGCGATAGCGTCAGATGAGCAGTTCTTC
CASSDSAAIASDEQFF
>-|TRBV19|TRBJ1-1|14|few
TGTGCCAGTAGTATAGGACAAAAGAACACTGAAGCTTTCTTT
CASSIGQKNTEAFF
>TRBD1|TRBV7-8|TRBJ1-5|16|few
TGTGCCAGCAGCTCCAGTGGACAGGGGTCCCATCAGCCCCAGCATTTT
CASSSSGQGSHQPQHF
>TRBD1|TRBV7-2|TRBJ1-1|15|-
TGTGCCAGCAGCCCTCTACAGGGGATTGGCGCTGAAGCTTTCTTT
CASSPLQGIGAEAFF
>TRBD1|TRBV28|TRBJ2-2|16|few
TGTGCCAGCAGAACTACAGGGGCCCCTCAAACCGGGGAGCTGTTTTTT
CASRTTGAPQTGELFF
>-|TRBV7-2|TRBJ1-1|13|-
TGTGCCAGCAGCTTAGACAGCGGAACTGAAGCTTTCTTT
CASSLDSGTEAFF
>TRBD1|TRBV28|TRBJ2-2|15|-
TGTGCCAGCAGGGGCGGGGACAGGGGCACCGGGGAGCTGTTTTTT
CASRGGDRGTGELFF
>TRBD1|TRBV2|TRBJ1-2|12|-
TGTGCCAGCAGGGACAGGGGGCTCGGCTACACCTTC
CASRDRGLGYTF
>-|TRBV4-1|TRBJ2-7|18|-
TGCGCCAGCAGCCAAGAATCGCAGGGATTCAGTTCCCACTACGAGCAGTACTTC
CASSQESQGFSSHYEQYF
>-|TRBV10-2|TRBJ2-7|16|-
TGCGCCAGCAGTGAGTCGAGTCGGTACAGTGGCTACGAGCAGTACTTC
CASSESSRYSGYEQYF
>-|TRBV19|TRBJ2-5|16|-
TGTGCCAGTAGAGATTCAAGGGGCTCGTACCAAGAGACCCAGTACTTC
CASRDSRGSYQETQYF
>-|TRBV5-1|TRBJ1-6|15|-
TGCGCCAGCAGCTTGGCAGCGACGGAGTATTCACCCCTCCACTTT
CASSLAATEYSPLHF
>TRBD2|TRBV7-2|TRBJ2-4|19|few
TGTGCCAGCAGCTTAGCGGGGGAGGGGAGGTTGGTAGCCAAAAACATTCAGTACTTC
CASSLAGEGRLVAKNIQYF
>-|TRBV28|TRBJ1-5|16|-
TGTGCCAGCAGTTCGTTGCCAATGGGGCAAGGTCAGCCCCAGCATTTT
CASSSLPMGQGQPQHF